This T cell receptor beta chain was recorded in a study of T cell changes during pregnancy in multiple sclerosis. This CDR3 has 17 amino acids. CDR1 is SEHNR and CDR2 is FQNEAQ in the germline V gene (reference sequence). J lost 1 base, V lost 5 bases, and 10 bases had no gene match. This table comes from immunoSEQ multiplex PCR, and its TCRdb copy is limited to in-frame clones, with some not included. The repertoire has fewer than 85,000 clones, around 96% of them found once; the top ten carry 0.85% to 1.2%. This TCR came from a female donor with multiple sclerosis, enrolled in a pregnancy study. The J gene is TRBJ2-3, the V gene TRBV7-9; 9 bases are shared with TRBD2. The sequencing used peripheral blood, collected in the second trimester of pregnancy. The chain's CDR3 is CASSHRGRAFGTDTQYF. DNA of the CDR3: TGTGCCAGCAGCCACCGCGGGAGGGCCTTTGGCACAGATACGCAGTATTTT.